These 19 T cell receptor beta chains were sequenced from one sample in a study of T cell responses to AZD1222 COVID-19 vaccine. This table comes from immunoSEQ multiplex PCR, and its TCRdb copy is limited to in-frame clones, with some not included. The sample consists of roughly 270,000 clones, approximately 94% of them appearing once. The specimen was peripheral blood, collected 28 days after the second AZD1222 dose. Source of these receptors: an adult who received the AZD1222 COVID-19 vaccine.

The rearrangement uses TRBV7-2 and TRBJ2-3, with 10 bases identical to TRBD2. Germline CDR1 SGHTA, CDR2 FQGNSA. V shed 6 bases, J shed 3 bases, and the junction held 9 bases outside the gene matches. The CDR3 consists of 16 residues. CDR3 DNA sequence: TGTGCCAGCAGACCTCTAGCGGGAGTAAGGACAGATACGCAGTATTTT. Protein: CASRPLAGVRTDTQYF.

The sample holds one count of this clone. The gene calls are TRBV3-1 (or the pseudogene TRBV3-2) and TRBJ2-7; TRBD2 agrees at 13 bases. This CDR3 has 13 amino acids. Germline-derived CDR1 and CDR2 are LGHDT and YNNKEL (reference sequence). Trimming removed 9 bases from V and 3 bases from J; junction bases left unmatched: 2. CDR3 DNA sequence: TGTGCCAGTCGGACTAGCGGGAGCTACGAGCAGTACTTC. Its protein product is CASRTSGSYEQYF.

V usage is TRBV7-8 and J usage is TRBJ1-5; a weak D match, TRBD1 (5 bases). V shed 1 base and J shed 2 bases, with 9 bases lying between them. CDR3 length: 15 amino acids. The germline V gene encodes CDR1 SGHVS and CDR2 FQNEAQ. The CDR3: CASSLVGGGNQPQHF. The DNA of the CDR3 is TGTGCCAGCAGCTTAGTTGGAGGGGGCAATCAGCCCCAGCATTTT.

The V gene is TRBV28, the J gene TRBJ1-2; 8 bases match TRBD1. V lost 6 bases, J lost 2 bases, and 8 bases stayed unmatched. The CDR3 length is 15 residues. The germline gives CDR1 MDHEN, CDR2 SYDVKM. The CDR3: CASSRPRQGNYGYTF. CDR3 sequence (DNA): TGTGCCAGCAGCCGACCACGACAGGGGAACTATGGCTACACCTTC.

The chain recombines TRBV18 with TRBJ1-2, with 8 positions matching TRBD1. The CDR3 totals 16 residues. Germline V gene lookup returns CDR1 KGHSH and CDR2 LQKENI. V was pared by 3 bases and J by 4 bases, with 10 bases of the junction left unmatched. The chain's CDR3 is CASSPGTGGGVYGYTF. CDR3 bases: TGTGCCAGCTCACCCGGGACAGGAGGTGGGGTCTATGGCTACACCTTC.

This chain connects TRBV2 to TRBJ1-1, with a weak D call TRBD1 (6 bases). Germline loops: CDR1 SNHLY, CDR2 FYNNEI. V lost 9 bases and J lost 2, with 22 bases in between. This CDR3 contains 16 residues. The CDR3 nucleotides read TGTGCCAGGCAGGATTTTGGCGGGACAACAAACACTGAAGCTTTCTTT. This encodes CARQDFGGTTNTEAFF.

V and J are TRBV19 and TRBJ1-5, with D unclear. Trimming left V 6 bases short and J 6 bases short, with 18 bases between. Germline CDR1 is LNHDA and CDR2 is SQIVND (reference sequence). The CDR3 covers 15 residues. The CDR3 sequence: CASRRRVLWFQPQHF. In DNA form, the CDR3 reads TGTGCCAGTAGGCGGAGGGTTTTATGGTTTCAGCCCCAGCATTTT.

The J gene is TRBJ1-4, the V gene TRBV30, with TRBD1 matching over 8 bases. There are 15 residues in the CDR3. CDR1 is GTSNPN, CDR2 SVGIG, per germline (reference sequence). V lost 5 bases, J lost 4 bases, and 9 bases stayed unmatched. CDR3 nucleotide sequence: TGTGCCTGGCGGAATTTGGGACAGGTTAATGAAAAACTGTTTTTT. Its translation is CAWRNLGQVNEKLFF.

This clone was counted a single time. J is TRBJ1-1 and V is TRBV7-9; TRBD1 agrees at 9 bases. The ends lost 5 bases at V and 11 bases at J; junction bases unmatched: 6. The CDR3 contains 12 residues. Germline V CDR1 and CDR2: SEHNR, FQNEAQ (reference sequence). The CDR3, as DNA: TGTGCCAGCAGCCTGGGACAGGGCTTGGCTTTCTTT. It encodes CASSLGQGLAFF.

The CDR3: CASSGSGVWANIQYF. The CDR3, as DNA: TGTGCCAGCAGCGGGAGTGGGGTTTGGGCCAACATTCAGTACTTC. The gene calls are TRBV9 and TRBJ2-4; unclear D gene. This CDR3 spans 15 amino acids. The V gene lost 3 bases and the J gene lost 7 bases, with 17 bases spanning the gap. Looked up from germline, CDR1 is SGDLS and CDR2 is YYNGEE.

The rearrangement links TRBV9 to TRBJ2-3; 12 bases match TRBD2. The ends lost 4 bases at V and 2 bases at J; junction bases unmatched: 5. In germline, CDR1 is SGDLS, CDR2 YYNGEE. CDR3 length: 16 amino acids. CDR3 sequence reads: CASSPLAGGTTDTQYF. CDR3 nucleotides: TGTGCCAGCAGCCCTCTAGCGGGGGGGACCACAGATACGCAGTATTTT.

This chain connects TRBV4-2 to TRBJ2-5; 15 positions agree with TRBD2. Unmatched junction bases numbered 8, after V lost 1 base and J lost 5 bases. The germline gives CDR1 LGHNA, CDR2 YNFKEQ. This CDR3 comprises 18 residues. CDR3 loop: CASSQGTSGGAAWETQYF. As DNA, the CDR3 is TGTGCCAGCAGCCAAGGGACTAGCGGGGGGGCCGCATGGGAGACCCAGTACTTC.

V usage is TRBV19 and J usage is TRBJ1-5, with D maybe TRBD1 (6 bases). CDR1 and CDR2 (germline): LNHDA, SQIVND (reference sequence). The CDR3 consists of 12 residues. V shed 7 bases and J shed 9 bases, with 13 bases lying between them. Here the CDR3 DNA reads TGTGCCAGTACTGGGGGCCGGAGGCCCCAGCATTTT. It translates to CASTGGRRPQHF.

The chain carries TRBV14 and TRBJ1-1; D is unresolved. The CDR3 consists of 14 residues. V lost 3 bases to trimming and J lost 5 bases, with 13 bases between them. Germline loops: CDR1 SGHDN, CDR2 FVKESK. CDR3 residues: CASSQGRTGTEAFF. The CDR3 nucleotides are TGTGCCAGCAGCCAGGGCAGGACGGGAACTGAAGCTTTCTTT.

The chain links TRBV30 to TRBJ1-3; TRBD1 is a possible D gene (5 bases). The V gene's germline CDR1 is GTSNPN and CDR2 SVGIG (reference sequence). The CDR3 extends over 13 amino acids. Trimming removed 5 bases from V and 4 bases from J, with 12 bases in between. The CDR3 DNA reads TGTGCCTGGGGGTCAGGGTACGGAAACACCATATATTTT. Residues: CAWGSGYGNTIYF.

This chain connects TRBV5-8 to TRBJ2-1; maybe TRBD2 (7 bases). CDR3 length: 14 residues. Germline V gene lookup returns CDR1 SGHTS and CDR2 YDEGEE. V lost 2 bases to trimming and J lost 10 bases, with 16 bases between them. The chain's CDR3 is CASSLGGALREQFF. The CDR3 DNA reads TGTGCCAGCAGCTTAGGGGGGGCCTTGAGGGAGCAGTTCTTC.

The chain employs TRBV5-1 and TRBJ1-2, with D unresolved. Trimming cost V 1 base and J 4 bases, with 8 bases left between them. CDR1 SGHRS and CDR2 YFSETQ come from the germline V gene. This CDR3 comprises 13 residues. The CDR3 region has the DNA TGCGCCAGCAGCTTGACAGACCCCTATGGCTACACCTTC. It encodes CASSLTDPYGYTF. The variable domain in full, with the rest retrieved from reference TRBV5-1 and TRBJ1-2, is KAGVTQTPRYLIKTRGQQVTLSCSPISGHRSVSWYQQTPGQGLQFLFEYFSETQRNKGNFPGRFSGRQFSNSRSEMNVSTLELGDSALYLCASSLTDPYGYTFGSGTRLTVV.

This clone was found once. V and J are TRBV20-1 and TRBJ1-1, with D possibly TRBD1 on 6 matching bases. The CDR3 loop spans 16 amino acids. CDR1 and CDR2 (germline): DFQATT, SNEGSKA (reference sequence). V dropped 3 bases and J dropped 1 base, with 18 bases sitting between them. This CDR3 reads CSASGRGIGPNTEAFF. CDR3 bases: TGCAGTGCTAGTGGCAGGGGAATTGGGCCGAACACTGAAGCTTTCTTT.

The chain links TRBV7-8 to TRBJ1-5; 8 bases align to TRBD1. Trimming cost V 5 bases and J 4 bases; bases outside gene matches: 4. The CDR3 totals 14 residues. Germline values: CDR1 SGHVS, CDR2 FQNEAQ. CDR3: CASSVDRGNQPQHF. CDR3 sequence (DNA): TGTGCCAGCAGCGTCGACAGGGGTAATCAGCCCCAGCATTTT.